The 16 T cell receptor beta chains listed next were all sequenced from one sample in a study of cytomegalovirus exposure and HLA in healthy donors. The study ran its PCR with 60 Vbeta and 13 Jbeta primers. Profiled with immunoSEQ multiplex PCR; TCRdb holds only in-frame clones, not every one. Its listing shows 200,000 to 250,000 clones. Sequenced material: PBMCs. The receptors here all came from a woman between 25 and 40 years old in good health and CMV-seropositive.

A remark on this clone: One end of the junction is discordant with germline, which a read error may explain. This chain's CDR3 is CASTRLASSCEQYF. The CDR3 DNA reads as TGTGCCAGCACTAGACTAGCGAGCTCCTGCGAGCAGTACTTC. This chain connects TRBV6-5 to TRBJ2-7, with TRBD2 matching 8 bases. This CDR3 has 14 residues. Germline V lookup: CDR1 MNHEY, CDR2 SVGAGI.

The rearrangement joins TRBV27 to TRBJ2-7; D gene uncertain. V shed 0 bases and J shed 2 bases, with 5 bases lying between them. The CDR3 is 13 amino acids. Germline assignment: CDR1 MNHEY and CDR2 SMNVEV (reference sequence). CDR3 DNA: TGTGCCAGCAGTTTATCATTCACCTACGAGCAGTACTTC. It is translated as CASSLSFTYEQYF.

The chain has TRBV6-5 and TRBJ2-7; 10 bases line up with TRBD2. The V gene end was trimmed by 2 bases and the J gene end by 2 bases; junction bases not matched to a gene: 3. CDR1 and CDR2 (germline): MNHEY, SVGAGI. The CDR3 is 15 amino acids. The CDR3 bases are TGTGCCAGCAGTTACACTCTAGCGGGAGCCTACGAGCAGTACTTC. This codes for CASSYTLAGAYEQYF.

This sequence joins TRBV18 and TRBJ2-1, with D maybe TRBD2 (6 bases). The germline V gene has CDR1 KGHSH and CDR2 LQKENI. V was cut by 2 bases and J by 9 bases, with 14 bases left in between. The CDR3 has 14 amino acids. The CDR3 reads CASSPRPEGSEQFF. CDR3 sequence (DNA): TGTGCCAGCTCACCAAGGCCGGAGGGCAGTGAGCAGTTCTTC.

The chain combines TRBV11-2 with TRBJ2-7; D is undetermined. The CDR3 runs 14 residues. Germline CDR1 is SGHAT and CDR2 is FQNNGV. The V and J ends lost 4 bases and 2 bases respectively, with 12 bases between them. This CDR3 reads CASSSNLIAYEQYF. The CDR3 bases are TGTGCCAGCAGCTCGAACTTGATTGCCTACGAGCAGTACTTC.

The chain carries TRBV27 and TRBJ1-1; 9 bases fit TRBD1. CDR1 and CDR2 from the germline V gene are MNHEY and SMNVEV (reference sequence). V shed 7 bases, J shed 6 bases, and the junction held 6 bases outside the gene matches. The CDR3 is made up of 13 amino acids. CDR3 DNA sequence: TGTGCCAGCAACCGGGACAGGGACGCTGAAGCTTTCTTT. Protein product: CASNRDRDAEAFF.

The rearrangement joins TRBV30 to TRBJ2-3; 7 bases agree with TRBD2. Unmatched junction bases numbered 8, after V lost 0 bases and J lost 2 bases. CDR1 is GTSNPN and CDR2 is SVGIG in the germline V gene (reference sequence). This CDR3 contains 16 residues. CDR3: CAWSVLSGTNTDTQYF. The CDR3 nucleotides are TGTGCCTGGAGTGTACTGAGCGGGACTAACACAGATACGCAGTATTTT.

CDR3 protein: CASSLLAGTYANTGELFF. The CDR3 bases are TGCGCCAGCAGCCTCCTTGCCGGGACATACGCGAACACCGGGGAGCTGTTTTTT. The chain carries TRBV5-1 and TRBJ2-2, with a tentative D call TRBD1 (6 bases). This CDR3 has 18 amino acids. V lost 4 bases to trimming and J lost 0 bases, with 19 bases between them. Germline values: CDR1 SGHRS, CDR2 YFSETQ.

The CDR3 spells CASSTEGTSDYYNEQFF. For the CDR3, the DNA is TGTGCCAGCAGCACAGAAGGGACTAGCGACTATTACAATGAGCAGTTCTTC. The chain couples TRBV5-4 to TRBJ2-1, with 10 bases aligning to TRBD2. Looked up from germline, CDR1 is SGHNT and CDR2 is YYREEE (reference sequence). V lost 4 bases and J lost 4; bases outside the gene matches: 11. CDR3 length equals 17 residues. Filled out from reference TRBV5-4 and TRBJ2-1, the complete variable domain reads ETGVTQSPTHLIKTRGQQVTLRCSSQSGHNTVSWYQQALGQGPQFIFQYYREEENGRGNFPPRFSGLQFPNYSSELNVNALELDDSALYLCASSTEGTSDYYNEQFFGPGTRLTVL.

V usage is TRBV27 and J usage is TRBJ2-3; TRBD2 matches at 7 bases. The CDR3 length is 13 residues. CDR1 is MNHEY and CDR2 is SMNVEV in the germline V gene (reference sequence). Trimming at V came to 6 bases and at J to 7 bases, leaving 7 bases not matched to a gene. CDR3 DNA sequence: TGTGCCAGCAGCCGGGAGGTCGGGTATACGCAGTATTTT. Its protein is CASSREVGYTQYF.

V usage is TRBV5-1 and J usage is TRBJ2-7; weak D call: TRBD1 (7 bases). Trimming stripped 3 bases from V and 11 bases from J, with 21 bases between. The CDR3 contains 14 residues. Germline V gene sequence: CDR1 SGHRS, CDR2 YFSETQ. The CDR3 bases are TGCGCCAGCAGCTGGGGGGACAGTACCCTTTCCAAGTACTTC. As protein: CASSWGDSTLSKYF.

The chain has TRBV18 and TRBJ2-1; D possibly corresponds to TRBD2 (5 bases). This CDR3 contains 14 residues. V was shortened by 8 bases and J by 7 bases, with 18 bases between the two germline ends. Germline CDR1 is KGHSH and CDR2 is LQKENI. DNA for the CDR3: TGTGCCAGCACCACTAGTACTCCTGGGAATGAGCAGTTCTTC. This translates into CASTTSTPGNEQFF.

CDR3 DNA: TGTGCCAGCAGCTCAATCAGGGACACTGAAGCTTTCTTT. Amino acids: CASSSIRDTEAFF. The V call is TRBV7-2, the J call TRBJ1-1, with a possible D match to TRBD1 (5 bases). The V and J ends lost 4 bases and 3 bases respectively, with 9 bases between them. CDR3 length: 13 amino acids. From germline, CDR1 is SGHTA and CDR2 FQGNSA.

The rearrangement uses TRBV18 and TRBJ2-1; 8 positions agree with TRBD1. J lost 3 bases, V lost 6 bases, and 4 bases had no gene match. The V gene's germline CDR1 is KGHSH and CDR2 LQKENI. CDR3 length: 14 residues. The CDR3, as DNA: TGTGCCAGCTCTCCGACAGGGGTCTACAATGAGCAGTTCTTC. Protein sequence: CASSPTGVYNEQFF.

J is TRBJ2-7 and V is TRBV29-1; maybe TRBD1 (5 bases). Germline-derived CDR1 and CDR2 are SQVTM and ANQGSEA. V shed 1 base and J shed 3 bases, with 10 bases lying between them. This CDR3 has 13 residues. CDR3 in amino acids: CSVEGGPNYEQYF. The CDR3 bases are TGCAGCGTTGAAGGGGGCCCCAACTACGAGCAGTACTTC.

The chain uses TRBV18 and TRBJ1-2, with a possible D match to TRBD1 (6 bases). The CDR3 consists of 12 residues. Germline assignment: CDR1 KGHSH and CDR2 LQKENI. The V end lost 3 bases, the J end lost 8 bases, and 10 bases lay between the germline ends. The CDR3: CASSPRGAGYTF. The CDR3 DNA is TGTGCCAGCTCACCCAGGGGAGCGGGCTACACCTTC.